Listed here are 9 T cell receptor beta chains from one sample, sequenced in a study of identical twins. TCRdb passed the 5' RACE reads through MiXCR, listing each CDR3 protein once. Altogether over 550,000 distinct CDR3 sequences are present, 7.1% being singletons, with the ten largest covering over 1.5%. These data were also reused for a study on yellow fever vaccine responses in identical twins.

The sample consisted of PBMCs. The source of these receptors is a woman younger than 35 in good health.

The sample holds a few counts of this clonotype. This rearrangement joins TRBV20-1 to TRBJ1-3; D gene unclear. This CDR3 is built from 13 residues. Germline V gene data show CDR1 as DFQATT and CDR2 as SNEGSKA (reference sequence). V was trimmed by 1 base and J by 4 bases, leaving 8 bases between them. The CDR3 nucleotides are TGCAGTGCTAGAGGAAAAGGGGGAAACACCATATATTTT. Residues: CSARGKGGNTIYF.

Many counts were recorded for this clonotype. This chain joins TRBV7-2 and TRBJ1-4; TRBD1 might be the D (5 bases). V gave up 4 bases and J gave up 7 bases, with 13 bases separating them. There are 14 residues in the CDR3. Germline values: CDR1 SGHTA, CDR2 FQGNSA. CDR3 region: CASSSGHPAEKLFF. CDR3 nucleotide sequence: TGTGCCAGCAGCTCTGGACACCCGGCTGAAAAACTGTTTTTT.

In its sample, this clonotype was seen a few times. This chain connects TRBV6-6 to TRBJ2-4, with a weak D call TRBD2 (5 bases). V lost 0 bases, J lost 8 bases, and 8 bases lay in between. This CDR3 has 13 residues. Germline-derived CDR1 and CDR2 are MNHNY and SVGAGI (reference sequence). The CDR3 loop reads CASSYSAGDIQYF. The CDR3 DNA reads as TGTGCCAGCAGTTACTCGGCCGGGGACATTCAGTACTTC.

The chain joins TRBV2 to TRBJ1-4, with TRBD1 matching 10 bases. Trimming cost V 6 bases and J 10 bases; bases outside gene matches: 11. CDR3 length equals 15 residues. In germline, CDR1 is SNHLY, CDR2 FYNNEI. In DNA form, the CDR3 reads TGTGCCAGCAGGGATTCCGGGACAGGGGTAGGAAAACTGTTTTTT. The encoded protein is CASRDSGTGVGKLFF.

The chain carries TRBV7-9 and TRBJ2-7; 10 nucleotides match TRBD2. The germline V gene encodes CDR1 SEHNR and CDR2 FQNEAQ (reference sequence). J lost 2 bases, V lost 5 bases, and 6 bases had no gene match. This CDR3 contains 15 residues. CDR3 loop: CASSLSGGPAYEQYV. CDR3 bases: TGTGCCAGCAGCCTTAGCGGGGGGCCAGCCTACGAGCAGTACGTC.

This clonotype was counted ten times or more. The chain employs TRBV2 and TRBJ2-7, with D tentatively TRBD1 (5 bases). Germline V gene sequence: CDR1 SNHLY, CDR2 FYNNEI. The CDR3 is made up of 14 amino acids. Between the trimmed V and J ends, which lost 6 bases and 6 bases, there was a span of 18 bases. This chain's CDR3 is CASSPLTGSGEQYF. The CDR3 DNA reads TGTGCCAGCAGCCCCTTAACAGGTTCCGGCGAGCAGTACTTC. The variable domain in full, completed from reference TRBV2 and TRBJ2-7, reads EPEVTQTPSHQVTQMGQEVILRCVPISNHLYFYWYRQILGQKVEFLVSFYNNEISEKSEIFDDQFSVERPDGSNFTLKIRSTKLEDSAMYFCASSPLTGSGEQYFGPGTRLTVT.

This clonotype was seen a handful of times. V and J are TRBV11-2 and TRBJ2-5; 9 positions agree with TRBD2. The CDR3 consists of 19 residues. V dropped 3 bases and J dropped 6; count of bases not matched to a gene: 20. Germline values: CDR1 SGHAT, CDR2 FQNNGV. The CDR3: CASSFLNPRLAALEKTQYF. As DNA, the CDR3 is TGTGCCAGCAGCTTCCTCAACCCCAGACTAGCGGCCCTTGAGAAGACCCAGTACTTC.

The rearrangement uses TRBV9 and TRBJ2-4, with D possibly called TRBD1 or TRBD2 (5 bases each). V was cut by 4 bases and J by 0 bases, with 17 bases left in between. The germline V gene has CDR1 SGDLS and CDR2 YYNGEE. The CDR3 has 17 residues. The CDR3 loop is CASSPTGLRLAKNIQYF. The DNA for the CDR3 is TGTGCCAGCAGCCCCACGGGGCTAAGACTAGCCAAAAACATTCAGTACTTC.

This clonotype was seen a handful of times. The chain joins TRBV28 to TRBJ1-1; the D is unclear. Germline V gene data show CDR1 as MDHEN and CDR2 as SYDVKM. Trimming cost V 0 bases and J 0 bases, with 8 bases left between them. The CDR3 length is 15 residues. CDR3: CASSLWADMNTEAFF. The DNA of the CDR3 is TGTGCCAGCAGTTTATGGGCAGATATGAACACTGAAGCTTTCTTT.